The table lists the clone carrying this TCR beta chain with a count of one. Its target is unknown. Prior autoimmune disease or systemic immunosuppression barred patients. V was pared by 3 bases and J by 7 bases, with 13 bases between. There are 14 residues in the CDR3. Germline-derived CDR1 and CDR2 are SGHTA and FQGNSA. This record belongs to a study of OX40 agonist ivuxolimab in advanced cancers. Study as a whole: Those treated in dose escalation had hepatocellular carcinoma, melanoma, renal cell cancer or head and neck cancer.

Study results and caveats: Part of the nonresponder group also had normalized T-cell clonal expansion that was low. The CD4+ and CD8+ T cells in the blood had expanded clonally by week 6 at 0.1 to 3.0 mg/kg.

Here immunoSEQ multiplex PCR was the method, and the copy in TCRdb shows in-frame clones only, minus some. The sample yields 72,000 or so clones, 85% to 90% seen once. The sample in question was CD4+ or CD8+ T cells sorted from blood, obtained in a trial of the OX40 agonist ivuxolimab. This clonotype was sampled from an adult with an advanced solid tumor such as melanoma, head and neck, liver or kidney cancer. The V and J genes are TRBV7-2 and TRBJ2-1; D is possibly TRBD1 (5 bases). As DNA, the CDR3 is TGTGCCAGCAGCTTCCAGGGCAGGGAAAATGAGCAGTTCTTC. The encoded protein is CASSFQGRENEQFF.